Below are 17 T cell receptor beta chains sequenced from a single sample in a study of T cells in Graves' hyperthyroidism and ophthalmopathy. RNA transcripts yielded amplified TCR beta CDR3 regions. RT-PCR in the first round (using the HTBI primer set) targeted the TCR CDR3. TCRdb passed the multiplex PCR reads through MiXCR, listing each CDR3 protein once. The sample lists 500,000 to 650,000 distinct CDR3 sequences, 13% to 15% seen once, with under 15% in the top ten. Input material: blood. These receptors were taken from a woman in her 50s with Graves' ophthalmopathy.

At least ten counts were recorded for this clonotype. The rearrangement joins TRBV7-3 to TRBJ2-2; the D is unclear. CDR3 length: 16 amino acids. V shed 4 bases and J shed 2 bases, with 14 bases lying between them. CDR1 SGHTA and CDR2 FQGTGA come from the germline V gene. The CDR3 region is CASSYDPPPNTGELFF. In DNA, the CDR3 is TGTGCCAGCAGCTATGACCCTCCACCTAACACCGGGGAGCTGTTTTTT.

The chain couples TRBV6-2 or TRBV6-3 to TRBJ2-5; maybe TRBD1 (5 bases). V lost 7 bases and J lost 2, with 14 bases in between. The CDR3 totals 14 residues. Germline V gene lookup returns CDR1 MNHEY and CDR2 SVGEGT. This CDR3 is CASTQTTVQETQYF. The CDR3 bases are TGTGCCAGCACCCAAACGACAGTGCAAGAGACCCAGTACTTC.

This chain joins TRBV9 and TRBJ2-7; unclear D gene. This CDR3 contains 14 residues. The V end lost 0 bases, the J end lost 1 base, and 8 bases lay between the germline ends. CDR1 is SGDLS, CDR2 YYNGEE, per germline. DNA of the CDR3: TGTGCCAGCAGCGTAGATGGCGCGTCCTACGAGCAGTACTTC. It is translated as CASSVDGASYEQYF.

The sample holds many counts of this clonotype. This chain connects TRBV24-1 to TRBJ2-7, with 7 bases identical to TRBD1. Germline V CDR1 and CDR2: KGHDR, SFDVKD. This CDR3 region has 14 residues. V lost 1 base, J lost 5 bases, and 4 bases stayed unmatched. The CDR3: CATSDFDRAHEQYF. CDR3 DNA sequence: TGTGCCACCAGTGATTTTGACAGGGCCCACGAGCAGTACTTC.

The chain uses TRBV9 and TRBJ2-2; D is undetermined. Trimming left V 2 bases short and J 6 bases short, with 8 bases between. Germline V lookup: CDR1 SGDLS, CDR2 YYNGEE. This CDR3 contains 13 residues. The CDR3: CASSVDQPGELFF. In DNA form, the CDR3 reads TGTGCCAGCAGCGTGGACCAACCCGGGGAGCTGTTTTTT. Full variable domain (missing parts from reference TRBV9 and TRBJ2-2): DSGVTQTPKHLITATGQRVTLRCSPRSGDLSVYWYQQSLDQGLQFLIQYYNGEERAKGNILERFSAQQFPDLHSELNLSSLELGDSALYFCASSVDQPGELFFGEGSRLTVL.

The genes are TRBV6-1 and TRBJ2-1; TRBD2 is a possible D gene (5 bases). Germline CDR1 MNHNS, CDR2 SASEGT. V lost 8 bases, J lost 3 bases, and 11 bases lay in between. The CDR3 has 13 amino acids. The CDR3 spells CASHKRNYNEQFF. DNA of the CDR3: TGTGCCAGCCATAAGCGGAACTACAATGAGCAGTTCTTC.

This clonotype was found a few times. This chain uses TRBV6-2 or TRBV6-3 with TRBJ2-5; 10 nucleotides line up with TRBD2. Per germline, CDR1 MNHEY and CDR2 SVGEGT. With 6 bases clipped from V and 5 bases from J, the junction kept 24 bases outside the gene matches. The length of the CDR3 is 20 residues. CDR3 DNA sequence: TGTGCCAGCAGCTTTCCCAGGACAGGTACACGAGCGGGAGGGAAGGAGACCCAGTACTTC. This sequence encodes CASSFPRTGTRAGGKETQYF.

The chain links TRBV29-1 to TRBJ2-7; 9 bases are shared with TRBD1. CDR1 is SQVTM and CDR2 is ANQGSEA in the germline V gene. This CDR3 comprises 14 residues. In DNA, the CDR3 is TGCACCTATTCTTCCGGGACAGGGCCACACGAGCAGTACTTC. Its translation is CTYSSGTGPHEQYF.

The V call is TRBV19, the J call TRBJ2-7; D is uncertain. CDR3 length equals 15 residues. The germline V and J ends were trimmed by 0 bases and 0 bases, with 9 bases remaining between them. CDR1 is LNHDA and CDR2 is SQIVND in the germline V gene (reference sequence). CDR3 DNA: TGTGCCAGTAGTATAGATCGTCTGGGCTCCTACGAGCAGTACTTC. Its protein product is CASSIDRLGSYEQYF. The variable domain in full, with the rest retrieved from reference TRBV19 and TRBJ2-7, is DGGITQSPKYLFRKEGQNVTLSCEQNLNHDAMYWYRQDPGQGLRLIYYSQIVNDFQKGDIAEGYSVSREKKESFPLTVTSAQKNPTAFYLCASSIDRLGSYEQYFGPGTRLTVT.

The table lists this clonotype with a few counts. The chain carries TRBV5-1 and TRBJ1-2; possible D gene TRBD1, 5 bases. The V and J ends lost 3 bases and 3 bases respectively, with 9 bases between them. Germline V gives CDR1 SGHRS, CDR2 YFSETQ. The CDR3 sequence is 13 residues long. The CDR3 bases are TGCGCCAGCAGCTATGTGGGGGACTATGGCTACACCTTC. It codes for CASSYVGDYGYTF.

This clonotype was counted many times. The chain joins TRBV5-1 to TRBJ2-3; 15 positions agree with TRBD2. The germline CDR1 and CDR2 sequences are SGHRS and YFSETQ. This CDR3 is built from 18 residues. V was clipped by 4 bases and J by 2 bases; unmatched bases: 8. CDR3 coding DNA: TGCGCCAGCAGCGGGGGACTAGCGGGAGGCCGAGACACAGATACGCAGTATTTT. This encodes CASSGGLAGGRDTDTQYF. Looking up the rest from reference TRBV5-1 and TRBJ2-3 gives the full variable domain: KAGVTQTPRYLIKTRGQQVTLSCSPISGHRSVSWYQQTPGQGLQFLFEYFSETQRNKGNFPGRFSGRQFSNSRSEMNVSTLELGDSALYLCASSGGLAGGRDTDTQYFGPGTRLTVL.

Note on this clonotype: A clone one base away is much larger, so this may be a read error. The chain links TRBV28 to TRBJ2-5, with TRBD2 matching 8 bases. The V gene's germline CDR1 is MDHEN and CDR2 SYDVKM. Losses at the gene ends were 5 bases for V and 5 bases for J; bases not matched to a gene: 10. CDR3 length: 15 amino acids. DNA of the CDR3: TGTGCCAGCAGTATCGGGGGGGGGGGATACGAGACCCAGTACTTC. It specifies CASSIGGGGYETQYF.

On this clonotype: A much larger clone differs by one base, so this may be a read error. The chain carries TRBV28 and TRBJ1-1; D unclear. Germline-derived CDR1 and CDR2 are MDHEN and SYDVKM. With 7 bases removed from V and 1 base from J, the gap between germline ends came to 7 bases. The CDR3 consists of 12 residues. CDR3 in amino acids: CASILSNTEAFF. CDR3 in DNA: TGTGCCAGCATACTGTCGAACACTGAAGCTTTCTTT.

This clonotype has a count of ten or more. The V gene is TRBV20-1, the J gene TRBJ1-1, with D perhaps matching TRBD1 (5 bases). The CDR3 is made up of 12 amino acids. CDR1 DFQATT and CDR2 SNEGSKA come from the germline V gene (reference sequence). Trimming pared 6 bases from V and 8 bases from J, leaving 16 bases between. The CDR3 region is CSADRVRGEAFF. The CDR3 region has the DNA TGCAGTGCCGATCGCGTAAGGGGAGAAGCTTTCTTT.

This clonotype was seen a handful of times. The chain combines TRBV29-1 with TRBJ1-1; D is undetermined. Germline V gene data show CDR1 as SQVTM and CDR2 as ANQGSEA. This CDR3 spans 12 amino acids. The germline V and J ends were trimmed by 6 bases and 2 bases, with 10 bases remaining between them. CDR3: CSVCVSNTEAFF. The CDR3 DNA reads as TGCAGCGTCTGTGTGAGTAACACTGAAGCTTTCTTT.

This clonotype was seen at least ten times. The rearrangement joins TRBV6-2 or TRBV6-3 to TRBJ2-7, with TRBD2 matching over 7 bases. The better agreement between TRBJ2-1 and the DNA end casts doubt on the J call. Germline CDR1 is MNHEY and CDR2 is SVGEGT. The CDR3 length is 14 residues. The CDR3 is CASSSWREFYEQFF. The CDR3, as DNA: TGTGCCAGCAGTTCGTGGCGGGAGTTCTACGAGCAGTTCTTC.

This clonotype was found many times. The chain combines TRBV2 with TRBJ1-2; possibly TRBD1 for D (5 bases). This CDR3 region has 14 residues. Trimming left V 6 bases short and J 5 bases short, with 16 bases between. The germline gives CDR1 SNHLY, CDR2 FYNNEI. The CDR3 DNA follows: TGTGCCAGCAGGCCAGGGACGGCACCTTATGGCTACACCTTC. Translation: CASRPGTAPYGYTF.